This T cell receptor beta chain was obtained from a study of blood T cell repertoires in COVID-19. Study-level background: Researchers got acute and convalescent COVID-19 samples from the United States, Italy and Spain.

Per the original data handling: Scientists estimated how many nucleated cells there were by amplifying reference gene primers. The repertoire was sequenced with immunoSEQ multiplex PCR; TCRdb's copy has only in-frame clones and lacks some. V, J and clone size are taken as reported in that table, and D and trimming were inferred from the DNA itself. The sample records hundreds of thousands of clones, over 75% being singletons. CDR3 size: 12 residues. V was trimmed by 4 bases and J by 8 bases, leaving 9 bases between them. Germline loops: CDR1 KGHSH, CDR2 LQKENI. The chain has TRBV18 and TRBJ2-1; D call uncertain. The receptor's source is a man aged 25 to 40 who had recovered from COVID-19. Material: PBMCs or T cells enriched from blood (not recorded which). As DNA, the CDR3 is TGTGCCAGCTCACTCTATGTGGATGAGCAGTTCTTC. The encoded protein is CASSLYVDEQFF.